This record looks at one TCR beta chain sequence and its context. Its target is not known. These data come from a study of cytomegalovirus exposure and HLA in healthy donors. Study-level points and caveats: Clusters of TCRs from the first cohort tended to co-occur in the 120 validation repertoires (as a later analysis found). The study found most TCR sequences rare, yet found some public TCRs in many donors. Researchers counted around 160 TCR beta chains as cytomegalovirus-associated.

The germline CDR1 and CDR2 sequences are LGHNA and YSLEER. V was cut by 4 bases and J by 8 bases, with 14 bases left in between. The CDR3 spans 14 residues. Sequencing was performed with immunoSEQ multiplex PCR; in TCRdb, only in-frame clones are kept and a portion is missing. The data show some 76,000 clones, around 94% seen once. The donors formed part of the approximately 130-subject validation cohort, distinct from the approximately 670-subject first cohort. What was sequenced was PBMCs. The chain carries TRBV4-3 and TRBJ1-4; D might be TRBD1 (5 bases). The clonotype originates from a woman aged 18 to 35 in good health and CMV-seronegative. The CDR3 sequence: CASSPDGQGEKLFF. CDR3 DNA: TGCGCCAGCAGCCCGGACGGCCAGGGAGAAAAACTGTTTTTT.